A single sample is the source of the 8 T cell receptor beta chains below, sequenced in a study of CD8+CD57+ T cells in acquired aplastic anemia. CD8+CD57+ cell expansion, shown by flow cytometry, had occurred in the patients selected for sequencing. Both TCR beta VDJ combination and CDR3 sequence profiling were carried out. Genomic DNA was the template for this profiling. TCRdb ran MiXCR on the reads and lists one entry per CDR3 protein. This table holds fewer than 200,000 distinct CDR3 sequences, 48% found once. Sequenced input: sorted CD4+, CD8+, or CD8+CD57+ T cells (not recorded which) from PBMCs. The source of these receptors is a human donor with aplastic anemia.

The CDR3 sequence is CASTTESNTEAFF. The CDR3 coding sequence is TGCGCCAGCACCACCGAGTCGAACACTGAAGCTTTCTTT. The V and J genes are TRBV5-1 and TRBJ1-1, with D uncertain. The CDR3 runs 13 residues. The V end was cut by 6 bases, the J end by 1 base, with 10 bases between. The germline CDR1 and CDR2 sequences are SGHRS and YFSETQ.

In its sample, this clonotype was seen a few times. The V gene is TRBV24-1, the J gene TRBJ1-2; possible D gene TRBD1, 5 bases. The germline V gene encodes CDR1 KGHDR and CDR2 SFDVKD. The CDR3 runs to 12 residues. V lost 6 bases and J 3 bases, leaving 7 bases between the germline ends. The CDR3 DNA follows: TGTGCCACCAGTCGGGGGGACTATGGCTACACCTTC. It translates to CATSRGDYGYTF.

This clonotype was seen only a few times. The chain is built from TRBV29-1 and TRBJ2-3; TRBD2 matches at 8 bases. Germline CDR1 reads SQVTM; CDR2 reads ANQGSEA. The ends lost 3 bases at V and 3 bases at J; junction bases unmatched: 8. This CDR3 is 15 amino acids long. The CDR3: CSVEVGGGLTDTQYF. CDR3 DNA: TGCAGCGTTGAGGTTGGCGGGGGGCTTACAGATACGCAGTATTTT.

The chain uses TRBV2 and TRBJ2-5; D gene unclear. Trimming removed 2 bases from V and 2 bases from J, with 12 bases in between. CDR3 size: 15 residues. From germline, CDR1 is SNHLY and CDR2 FYNNEI. Written as DNA, the CDR3 is TGTGCCAGCAGTGAATTTGGGTTGGGACAAGAGACCCAGTACTTC. Translated, it gives CASSEFGLGQETQYF.

This clonotype showed up just a few times. The chain carries TRBV5-1 and TRBJ2-1; TRBD2 matches at 8 bases. Germline V gene lookup returns CDR1 SGHRS and CDR2 YFSETQ. This CDR3 comprises 19 residues. The J segment lost 6 bases and the V segment lost 4 bases, leaving 21 bases of the junction unmatched. CDR3 bases: TGCGCCAGCAGCCCGGGGGGATCGAGCGGGAGCCCTAGCGGCAATGAGCAGTTCTTC. Residues: CASSPGGSSGSPSGNEQFF.

This clonotype was counted ten times or more. This rearrangement joins TRBV5-1 to TRBJ2-7; 11 bases agree with TRBD1. V gave up 0 bases and J gave up 3 bases; unmatched junction bases: 5. The CDR3 totals 16 residues. Per the germline V gene, CDR1 is SGHRS and CDR2 is YFSETQ. The CDR3 sequence is CASSLGGTGGGYEQYF. The CDR3, as DNA: TGCGCCAGCAGCTTGGGGGGGACAGGGGGTGGCTACGAGCAGTACTTC.

The rearrangement uses TRBV19 and TRBJ1-2; D is unresolved. Germline-derived CDR1 and CDR2 are LNHDA and SQIVND (reference sequence). V dropped 7 bases and J dropped 6 bases, with 18 bases sitting between them. The CDR3 length is 14 residues. CDR3 bases: TGTGCCAGTATAGATGTGGTTCCGGGCGATGGCTACACCTTC. This translates into CASIDVVPGDGYTF.

This clonotype was counted at least ten times. The gene calls are TRBV11-2 and TRBJ2-1, with 8 bases lining up with TRBD2. The CDR3 has 15 amino acids. Germline assignment: CDR1 SGHAT and CDR2 FQNNGV. The V gene end was trimmed by 5 bases and the J gene end by 8 bases; junction bases not matched to a gene: 11. The CDR3 here is CASSPKSGGLHEQFF. DNA of the CDR3: TGTGCCAGCAGCCCGAAAAGCGGGGGACTGCATGAGCAGTTCTTC.